Listed below are T cell receptor beta chains from one sample, sequenced in a study of T cells in Graves' hyperthyroidism and ophthalmopathy. Via MiXCR, TCRdb re-called the multiplex PCR reads, giving one row per CDR3 protein. Counted here are hundreds of thousands of distinct CDR3 sequences, 38% occurring once; the ten biggest clones make up approximately 8.7%. Sequenced input: blood. Receptors were obtained from a man in his late teens or twenties with Graves' hyperthyroidism. Both conserved end residues are trimmed from each CDR3.

v_gene	j_gene	CDR3aa
TRBV29-1	-	SVRAGEAYNEQF
TRBV2	TRBJ1-4	ASARQGNEKLF
TRBV6-5	TRBJ1-5	ASSYAGTNQPQH
TRBV12-3/TRBV12-4	TRBJ1-5	ASRHGTNGSNQPQH
TRBV12-3/TRBV12-4	TRBJ2-5	ASSWTSGDGETQY
TRBV20-1	TRBJ2-7	SAEFSGRAHEQY
TRBV2	TRBJ1-3	ASRPDSYSGKTIY
TRBV7-9	TRBJ2-2	ASSLIAGSTGGLF
TRBV24-1	TRBJ2-5	ATSAGTSGIQETQY
TRBV20-1	TRBJ1-1	SATPKGKHTEAF
TRBV13	TRBJ2-7	ASTLRGGLSYEQY
TRBV7-9	TRBJ1-2	ASSVEGQGVDGYT
TRBV24-1	TRBJ2-7	ATSDWASSYEQY
TRBV10-3	TRBJ2-1	AISDREGEQF
TRBV5-4	TRBJ1-3	ASSADGGGGNTIY
TRBV7-2	TRBJ2-5	ASSIANGLETQY
TRBV29-1	TRBJ1-1	SVEQDNTEAF
TRBV12-3/TRBV12-4	TRBJ1-2	ASSSMSGTDNYGYT
TRBV7-9	TRBJ1-2	ASSRQAESLGYT
TRBV6-5	TRBJ2-5	ASIYTETQY
TRBV24-1	TRBJ2-5	ATSDFTETQY
TRBV12-3/TRBV12-4	TRBJ1-5	ASSDDRDSNQPQH
TRBV2	TRBJ1-6	ASSVGTDNSPLH
TRBV7-2	TRBJ1-2	ASINTGTKDGYT
TRBV7-7	TRBJ2-5	ASSDGLLWTQY
TRBV20-1	TRBJ1-6	SARDQRTGGNSPLH
TRBV7-9	TRBJ1-5	ASRPQGDNQPQH
TRBV9	TRBJ1-1	ASSVGENTEAF
TRBV5-1	TRBJ2-2	ASTLGLAGGAGELF
TRBV7-2	TRBJ1-6	ASSPQGYSPLH
TRBV4-1	TRBJ2-2	ASTRLQNTGELF
TRBV9	TRBJ2-7	ASSAGHGAEQY
TRBV20-1	TRBJ2-3	SAPGDTDTQY
TRBV9	TRBJ1-1	ASSSTDRGGTEAF
TRBV11-3	TRBJ2-7	ASRERWDRPTYEQY
TRBV2	TRBJ2-2	ASSEGVENTGELF
TRBV10-3	TRBJ2-7	ASSEGGFEQY
TRBV19	TRBJ1-3	ASGSIYSGNTIY
TRBV20-1	TRBJ2-5	SARGWVGGETQY
TRBV2	TRBJ1-1	ASTTQGNTEAF
TRBV20-1	TRBJ1-6	SARDLRDNSPLH
TRBV20-1	TRBJ1-1	SARVSLRRTEAF
TRBV19	TRBJ1-5	ASSNQKGEPQH
TRBV20-1	TRBJ1-4	SARVLRQGGEKLF
TRBV20-1	TRBJ1-5	SARDGRGAGQPQH
TRBV2	TRBJ1-1	ASSSQVMNTEAF
TRBV7-7	TRBJ2-5	ASSLSPTGKETQY
TRBV5-1	TRBJ1-4	ASSWDLNEKLF
TRBV10-3	TRBJ2-7	AISAPGAYEQY
TRBV15	TRBJ1-5	ATSSAPSAGGNQPQH
TRBV6-1	TRBJ1-1	ARSTLLLEEAF
TRBV2	TRBJ2-5	ASSHERLEETQY
TRBV15	TRBJ2-2	ATSRESGRRREAGELF
TRBV13	TRBJ2-2	ASSELSGELF
TRBV7-2	TRBJ2-6	ASSPGRSEANVLT
TRBV19	TRBJ1-1	ASSGGQGPRGTEAF
TRBV19	TRBJ1-2	ASSKTQNYGYT
TRBV2	TRBJ1-4	ASPYGTGHEKLF
TRBV6-5	TRBJ1-2	ASSEVGTVYGYT